The present T cell receptor beta chain was sequenced within a study of blood T cell repertoires in COVID-19. Study details: Sample material is recorded as cDNA or gDNA derived from T cells, B-cell-depleted T cells, or PBMCs.

Assay used: immunoSEQ multiplex PCR; TCRdb lists only in-frame clones, some missing. The sample yields 150,000 to 200,000 clones, 88% seen once. Germline CDR1 and CDR2: MNHEY and SVGEGT. This CDR3 has 13 residues. Trimming removed 4 bases from V and 5 bases from J, with 10 bases in between. The chain combines TRBV6-2 or TRBV6-3 with TRBJ2-3; D possibly corresponds to TRBD2 (5 bases). The TCR was taken from a man aged 35-49 years with active or convalescent COVID-19. Material: peripheral blood. The CDR3 nucleotides read TGTGCCAGCAGTTTTCCGGGGATAGATACGCAGTATTTT. Residues: CASSFPGIDTQYF.